This T cell receptor (beta chain) was identified in a study of lymphopenia after photon versus proton radiotherapy. Points from the study as a whole: Better survival with proton therapy was suggested as possible, not demonstrated. Under photons, naive T cells and diversity fell while effector/memory populations rose. Post-nadir diversity loss with photons came from oligoclonal expansion, particularly CD8+ Temra cells. In patients who died, overall survival fell as post-nadir TCR diversity dropped more.

Produced via immunoSEQ multiplex PCR; TCRdb's table is partial and in-frame only. The sample includes more than 15,000 clones, 80% to 90% of them seen just once. The CDR3 extends over 13 amino acids. The V end lost 0 bases, the J end lost 2 bases, and 4 bases lay between the germline ends. The germline V gene encodes CDR1 KGHSH and CDR2 LQKENI. Concerning this clone itself: Its specificity is not known.

This chain connects TRBV18 to TRBJ2-5; no definite D call. The sample in question was peripheral blood, obtained from a patient treated with proton-based radiotherapy. This clonotype was obtained from a man in his 70s with pancreatic cancer. The CDR3 loop reads CASSPPSQETQYF. The DNA for the CDR3 is TGTGCCAGCTCACCACCTTCGCAAGAGACCCAGTACTTC.